A selection of T cell receptor beta chains follows, all from one sample in a study of vaccination and CD4 T cells after COVID-19. TCRdb re-called the PCR reads through MiXCR, storing one row per CDR3 protein. Seen here are around 30,000 distinct CDR3 sequences, roughly a third observed once, and the top ten hold 3% to 3.5%. The antigens for these receptors are not known. The sample here was CD4+ T cells from blood, cultured in vitro, taken about 7 months after SARS-CoV-2 vaccination. The receptor set was obtained from a human donor who had recovered from COVID-19. Both conserved end residues are part of each CDR3.

j_call,v_call,cdr3_aa
TRBJ2-5,TRBV28,CASRRGTGVGETQYF
TRBJ1-2,TRBV6-1,CASSPPGVPSMGYTF
TRBJ1-1,TRBV5-8,CASSRQGVSEAFF
TRBJ2-1,TRBV7-9,CASSREGNEQFF
TRBJ2-3,TRBV7-3,CASSRGTSGILGDTQYF
TRBJ1-1,TRBV12-3/TRBV12-4,CASSLYGGRDTEAFF
TRBJ1-5,TRBV6-1,CASRIREGVGQPQHF
TRBJ2-3,TRBV7-2,CASSHNRGPHTDTQYF
TRBJ1-1,TRBV29-1,CSVQEGSRDTEAFF
TRBJ1-2,TRBV2,CASSPTGGNYGYTF
TRBJ2-1,TRBV7-2,CASSGGTQRVYNEQFF
TRBJ1-1,TRBV29-1,CSADPQGANTEAFF
TRBJ2-3,TRBV2,CASLERGGLSTDTQYF
TRBJ2-5,TRBV7-8,CASSLLETQYF
TRBJ2-3,TRBV27,CASTSSSNTQYF
TRBJ1-5,TRBV6-1,CASSGARALTQPQHF
TRBJ2-3,TRBV7-6,CASSLVGGRSTDTQYF
TRBJ2-5,TRBV6-2/TRBV6-3,CASSPGLAGVETQYF
TRBJ2-2,TRBV4-2,CASSQEGPRTSGRPGELFF
TRBJ1-5,TRBV6-1,CASTNITGAEQPQHF
TRBJ2-3,TRBV11-2,CASSLGGAGGRDTQYF
TRBJ2-7,TRBV6-1,CASILAGGYEQYF
TRBJ2-1,TRBV20-1,CSARGEAGGYNEQFF
TRBJ1-5,TRBV20-1,CSASRGNSNQPQHF